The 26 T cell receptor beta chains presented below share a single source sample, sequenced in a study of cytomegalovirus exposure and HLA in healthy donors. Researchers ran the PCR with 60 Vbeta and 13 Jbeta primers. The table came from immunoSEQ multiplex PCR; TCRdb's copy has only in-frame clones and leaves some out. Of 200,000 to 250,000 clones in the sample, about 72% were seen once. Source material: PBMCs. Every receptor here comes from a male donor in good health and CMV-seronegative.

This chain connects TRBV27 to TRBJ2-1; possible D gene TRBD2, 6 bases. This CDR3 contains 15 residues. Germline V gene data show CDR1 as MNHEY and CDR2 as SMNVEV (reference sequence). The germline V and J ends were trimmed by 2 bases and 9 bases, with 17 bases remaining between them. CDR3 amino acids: CASSLISGGITEQFF. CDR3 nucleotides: TGTGCCAGCAGTTTAATAAGCGGCGGGATAACTGAGCAGTTCTTC.

CDR3 bases: TGTGCCAGCAGTTCCCGCGACAGCAGTCTCGGAAACACCATATATTTT. Translated: CASSSRDSSLGNTIYF. This chain connects TRBV28 to TRBJ1-3, with a weak D call TRBD1 (5 bases). Per the germline V gene, CDR1 is MDHEN and CDR2 is SYDVKM. This CDR3 spans 16 amino acids. The V end lost 4 bases, the J end lost 4 bases, and 17 bases lay between the germline ends. The full variable domain, its missing parts supplied by reference TRBV28 and TRBJ1-3, is DVKVTQSSRYLVKRTGEKVFLECVQDMDHENMFWYRQDPGLGLRLIYFSYDVKMKEKGDIPEGYSVSREKKERFSLILESASTNQTSMYLCASSSRDSSLGNTIYFGEGSWLTVV.

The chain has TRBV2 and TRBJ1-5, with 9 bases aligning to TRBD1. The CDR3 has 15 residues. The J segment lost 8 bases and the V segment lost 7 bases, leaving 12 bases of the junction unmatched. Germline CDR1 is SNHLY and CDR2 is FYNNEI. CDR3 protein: CASTTDRGGEEPQHF. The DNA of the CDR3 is TGTGCCAGCACCACGGACAGGGGTGGAGAGGAGCCCCAGCATTTT. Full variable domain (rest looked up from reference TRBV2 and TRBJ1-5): EPEVTQTPSHQVTQMGQEVILRCVPISNHLYFYWYRQILGQKVEFLVSFYNNEISEKSEIFDDQFSVERPDGSNFTLKIRSTKLEDSAMYFCASTTDRGGEEPQHFGDGTRLSIL.

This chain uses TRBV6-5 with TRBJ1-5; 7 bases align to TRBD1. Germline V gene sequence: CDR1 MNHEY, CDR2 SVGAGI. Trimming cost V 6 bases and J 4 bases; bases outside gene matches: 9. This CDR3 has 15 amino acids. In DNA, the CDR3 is TGTGCCAGCAGAGCGGACAGGAGCGCTAATCAGCCCCAGCATTTT. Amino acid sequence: CASRADRSANQPQHF.

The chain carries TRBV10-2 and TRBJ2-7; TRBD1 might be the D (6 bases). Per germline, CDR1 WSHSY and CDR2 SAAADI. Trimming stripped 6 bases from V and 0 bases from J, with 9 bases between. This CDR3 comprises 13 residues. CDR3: CASSGQPSYEQYF. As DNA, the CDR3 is TGCGCCAGCAGCGGACAGCCCTCCTACGAGCAGTACTTC.

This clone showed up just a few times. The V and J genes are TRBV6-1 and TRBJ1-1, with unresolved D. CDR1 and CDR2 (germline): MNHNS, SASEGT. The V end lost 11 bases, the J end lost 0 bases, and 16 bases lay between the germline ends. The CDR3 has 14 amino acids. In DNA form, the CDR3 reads TGTGCCCACAAGGAGAACTTTATGAACACTGAAGCTTTCTTT. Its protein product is CAHKENFMNTEAFF.

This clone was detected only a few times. The CDR3 DNA reads as TGTGCCAGCAGCGTAGTTCCGGGAGGGGGAGAGACCCAGTACTTC. Translation gives CASSVVPGGGETQYF. The chain employs TRBV9 and TRBJ2-5; 8 bases line up with TRBD2. Unmatched junction bases numbered 5, after V lost 0 bases and J lost 4 bases. This CDR3 spans 15 amino acids. Germline V gene lookup returns CDR1 SGDLS and CDR2 YYNGEE. Using reference TRBV9 and TRBJ2-5 for the parts outside the CDR3, the full variable domain is DSGVTQTPKHLITATGQRVTLRCSPRSGDLSVYWYQQSLDQGLQFLIQYYNGEERAKGNILERFSAQQFPDLHSELNLSSLELGDSALYFCASSVVPGGGETQYFGPGTRLLVL.

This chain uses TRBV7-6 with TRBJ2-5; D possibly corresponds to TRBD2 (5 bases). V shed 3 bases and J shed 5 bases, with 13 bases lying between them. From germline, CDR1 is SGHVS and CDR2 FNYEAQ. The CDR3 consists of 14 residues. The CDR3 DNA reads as TGTGCCAGCAGCTTTTCCGGGGAGAGGGAGACCCAGTACTTC. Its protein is CASSFSGERETQYF.

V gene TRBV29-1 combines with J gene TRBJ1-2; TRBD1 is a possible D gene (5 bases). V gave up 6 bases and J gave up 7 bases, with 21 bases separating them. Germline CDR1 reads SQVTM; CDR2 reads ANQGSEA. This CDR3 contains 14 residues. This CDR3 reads CSVRIDSSPGGYTF. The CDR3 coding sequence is TGCAGCGTGCGAATCGACAGCTCCCCGGGTGGCTACACCTTC.

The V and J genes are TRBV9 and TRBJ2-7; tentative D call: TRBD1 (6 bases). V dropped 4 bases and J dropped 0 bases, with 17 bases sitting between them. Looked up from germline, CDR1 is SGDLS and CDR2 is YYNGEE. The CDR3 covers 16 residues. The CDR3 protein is CASSLHQGSSSYEQYF. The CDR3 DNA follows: TGTGCCAGCAGCTTACACCAGGGGTCCAGCTCCTACGAGCAGTACTTC.

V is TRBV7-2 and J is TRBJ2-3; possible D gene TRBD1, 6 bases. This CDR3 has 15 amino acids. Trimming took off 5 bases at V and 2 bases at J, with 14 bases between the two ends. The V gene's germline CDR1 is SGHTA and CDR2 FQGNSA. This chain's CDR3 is CASSQVQGTTDTQYF. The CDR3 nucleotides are TGTGCCAGCAGCCAGGTGCAGGGGACCACAGATACGCAGTATTTT.

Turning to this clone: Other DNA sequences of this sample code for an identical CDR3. CDR3 DNA sequence: TGTGCCAGCAGCCCGGGACAGAACTATGGCTACACCTTC. It specifies CASSPGQNYGYTF. The V gene is TRBV6-4, the J gene TRBJ1-2; TRBD1 agrees at 7 bases. Germline lookup yields CDR1 MRHNA and CDR2 SNTAGT. The CDR3 contains 13 residues. V dropped 6 bases and J dropped 2; count of bases not matched to a gene: 3.

CDR3 sequence reads: CASSELARGWDQPQHF. The CDR3 DNA reads as TGCGCCAGCAGTGAGTTGGCCAGGGGATGGGATCAGCCCCAGCATTTT. V and J are TRBV10-2 and TRBJ1-5; tentative D call: TRBD1 (6 bases). Per the germline V gene, CDR1 is WSHSY and CDR2 is SAAADI. The CDR3 sequence is 16 residues long. V lost 1 base, J lost 5 bases, and 15 bases lay in between.

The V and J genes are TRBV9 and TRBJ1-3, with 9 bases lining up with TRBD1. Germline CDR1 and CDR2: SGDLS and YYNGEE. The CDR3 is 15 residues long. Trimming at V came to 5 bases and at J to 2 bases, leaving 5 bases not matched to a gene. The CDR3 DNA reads TGTGCCAGCAGTGGACAGGGGAAGGCTGGAAACACCATATATTTT. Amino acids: CASSGQGKAGNTIYF.

CDR3 in amino acids: CAGSTNRRDFYSNQPQHF. Here the CDR3 DNA reads TGTGCCGGCTCAACAAACCGCAGGGATTTCTATAGCAATCAGCCCCAGCATTTT. The V and J genes are TRBV6-4 and TRBJ1-5; D is possibly TRBD1 (5 bases). The CDR3 extends over 18 amino acids. Trimming stripped 11 bases from V and 0 bases from J, with 26 bases between. CDR1 and CDR2 from the germline V gene are MRHNA and SNTAGT.

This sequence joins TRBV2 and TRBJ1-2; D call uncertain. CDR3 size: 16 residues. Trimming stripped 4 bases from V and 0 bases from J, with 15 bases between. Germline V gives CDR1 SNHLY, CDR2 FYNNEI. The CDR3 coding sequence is TGTGCCAGCAGTGCGCTTACAGACCGGACTAACTATGGCTACACCTTC. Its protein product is CASSALTDRTNYGYTF.

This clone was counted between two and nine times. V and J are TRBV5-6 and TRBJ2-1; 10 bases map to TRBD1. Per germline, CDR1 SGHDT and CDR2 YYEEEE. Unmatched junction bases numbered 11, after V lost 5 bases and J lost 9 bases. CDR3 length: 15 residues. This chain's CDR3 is CASSFGTGAFGEQFF. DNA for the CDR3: TGTGCCAGCAGTTTCGGGACAGGGGCGTTCGGTGAGCAGTTCTTC.

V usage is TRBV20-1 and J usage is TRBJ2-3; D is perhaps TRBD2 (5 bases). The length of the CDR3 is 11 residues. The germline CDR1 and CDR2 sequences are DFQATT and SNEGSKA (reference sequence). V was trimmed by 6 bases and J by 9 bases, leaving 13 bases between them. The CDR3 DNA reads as TGCAGTGCCACTCCAGCGGCGACGCAGTATTTT. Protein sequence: CSATPAATQYF.

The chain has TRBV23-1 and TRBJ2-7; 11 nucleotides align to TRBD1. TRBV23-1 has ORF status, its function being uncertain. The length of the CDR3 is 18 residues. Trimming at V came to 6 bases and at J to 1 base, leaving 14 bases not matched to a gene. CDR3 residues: CASSQHLTGQGVSYEQYF. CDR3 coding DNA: TGCGCCAGCAGCCAACACCTAACGGGACAGGGGGTATCCTACGAGCAGTACTTC.

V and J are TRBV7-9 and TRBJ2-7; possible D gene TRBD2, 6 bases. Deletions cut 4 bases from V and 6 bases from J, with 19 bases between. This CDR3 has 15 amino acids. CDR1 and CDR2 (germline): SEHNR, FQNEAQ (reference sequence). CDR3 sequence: CASSYTSGFGSEQYF. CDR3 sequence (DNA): TGTGCCAGCAGCTATACCAGCGGGTTCGGCTCCGAGCAGTACTTC.

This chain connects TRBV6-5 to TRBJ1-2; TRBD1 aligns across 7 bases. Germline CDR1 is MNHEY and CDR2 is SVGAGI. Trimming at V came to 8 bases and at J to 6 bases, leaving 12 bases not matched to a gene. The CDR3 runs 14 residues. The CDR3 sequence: CASRTTRGRDGYTF. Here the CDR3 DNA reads TGTGCCAGCCGGACCACAAGGGGGCGCGATGGCTACACCTTC.

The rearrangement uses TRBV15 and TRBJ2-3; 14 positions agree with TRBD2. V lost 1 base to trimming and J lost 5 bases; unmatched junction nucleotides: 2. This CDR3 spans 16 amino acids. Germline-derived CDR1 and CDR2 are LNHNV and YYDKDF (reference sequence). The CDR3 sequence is CATSRGTSGRLDTQYF. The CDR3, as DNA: TGTGCCACCAGCAGAGGGACTAGCGGGAGGTTAGATACGCAGTATTTT.

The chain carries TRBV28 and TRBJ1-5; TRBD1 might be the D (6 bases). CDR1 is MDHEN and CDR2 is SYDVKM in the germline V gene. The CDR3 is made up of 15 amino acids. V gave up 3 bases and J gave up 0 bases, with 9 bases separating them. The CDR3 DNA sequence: TGTGCCAGCAGTTTTCGACAGGCTAGCAATCAGCCCCAGCATTTT. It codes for CASSFRQASNQPQHF.

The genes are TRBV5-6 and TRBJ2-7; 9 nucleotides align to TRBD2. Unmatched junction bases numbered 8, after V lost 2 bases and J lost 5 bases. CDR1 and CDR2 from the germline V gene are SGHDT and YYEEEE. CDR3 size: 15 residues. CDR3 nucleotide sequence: TGTGCCAGCAGCTTTGGCGGGAGGGCCTACCACGAGCAGTACTTC. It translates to CASSFGGRAYHEQYF.

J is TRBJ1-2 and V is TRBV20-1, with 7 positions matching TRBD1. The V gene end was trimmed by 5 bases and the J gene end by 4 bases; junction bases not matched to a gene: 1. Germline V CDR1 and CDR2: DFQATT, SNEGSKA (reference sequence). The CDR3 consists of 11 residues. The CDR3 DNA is TGCAGTGCTGGGACAGTCTATGGCTACACCTTC. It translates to CSAGTVYGYTF.

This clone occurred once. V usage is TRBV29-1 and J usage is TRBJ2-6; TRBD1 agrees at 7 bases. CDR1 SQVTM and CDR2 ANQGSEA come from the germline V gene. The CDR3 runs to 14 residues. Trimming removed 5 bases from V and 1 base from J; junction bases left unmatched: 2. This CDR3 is CSVNRGSGANVLTF. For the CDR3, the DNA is TGCAGCGTTAACAGGGGTTCTGGGGCCAACGTCCTGACTTTC.